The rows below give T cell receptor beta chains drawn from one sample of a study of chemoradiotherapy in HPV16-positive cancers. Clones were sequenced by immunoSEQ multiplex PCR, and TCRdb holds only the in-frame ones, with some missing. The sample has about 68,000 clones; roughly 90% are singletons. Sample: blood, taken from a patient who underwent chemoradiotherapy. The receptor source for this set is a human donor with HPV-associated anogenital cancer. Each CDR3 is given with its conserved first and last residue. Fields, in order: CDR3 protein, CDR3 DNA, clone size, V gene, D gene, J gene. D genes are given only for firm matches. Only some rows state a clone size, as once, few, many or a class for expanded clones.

CASSPLWRNYGYTF	TGCGCCAGCAGCCCGTTATGGCGCAACTATGGCTACACCTTC	NA	TRBV4-1	NA	TRBJ1-2
CASISGTGVYFSSYNEQFF	TGTGCCAGCATCTCCGGGACAGGGGTCTACTTTAGCTCCTACAATGAGCAGTTCTTC	once	TRBV2	TRBD1	TRBJ2-1
CASSLPRTQSNQPQHF	TGTGCCAGCAGTTTACCCCGGACACAAAGCAATCAGCCCCAGCATTTT	NA	TRBV28	NA	TRBJ1-5
CATSLGHGGAQDTQYF	TGTGCCACCAGCCTAGGTCACGGGGGGGCCCAAGATACGCAGTATTTT	NA	TRBV15	TRBD2	TRBJ2-3
CASSDEGALNQPQHF	TGTGCCAGCAGTGATGAGGGGGCGCTGAATCAGCCCCAGCATTTT	NA	TRBV2	TRBD1	TRBJ1-5
CASSERVPTSYEQYF	TGTGCCAGCAGTGAGAGGGTGCCGACCTCCTACGAGCAGTACTTC	once	TRBV25-1	NA	TRBJ2-7
CAWSRKGQMNTEAFF	TGTGCCTGGAGTCGTAAGGGACAGATGAACACTGAAGCTTTCTTT	few	TRBV30	TRBD1	TRBJ1-1
CASSPQNHEQFF	TGTGCCAGCAGCCCCCAAAATCATGAGCAGTTCTTC	NA	TRBV6-6	NA	TRBJ2-1
CASSIYNEQFF	TGTGCCAGTAGTATCTATAATGAGCAGTTCTTC	NA	TRBV19	NA	TRBJ2-1
CSVEGEVYGYTF	TGCAGCGTTGAAGGCGAGGTCTATGGCTACACCTTC	NA	TRBV29-1	NA	TRBJ1-2
CASSFSRGDQPQHF	TGTGCCAGCAGTTTTTCCAGGGGAGATCAGCCCCAGCATTTT	NA	TRBV6-6	NA	TRBJ1-5
CASSLSLVGGTEAFF	TGTGCCAGCAGTTTATCTTTGGTAGGGGGCACTGAAGCTTTCTTT	NA	TRBV27	NA	TRBJ1-1
CATSDEDSWNEQFF	TGTGCCACCAGCGACGAAGATAGCTGGAATGAGCAGTTCTTC	NA	TRBV15	NA	TRBJ2-1
CASIDGQGTSYNEQFF	TGTGCCAGCATCGATGGACAGGGGACCTCCTACAATGAGCAGTTCTTC	NA	TRBV28	TRBD1	TRBJ2-1
CASSLSGLTGELFF	TGTGCCAGCAGCTTATCAGGGCTCACCGGGGAGCTGTTTTTT	NA	TRBV5-4	NA	TRBJ2-2
CASSPRGGQPQHF	TGTGCCAGCAGTCCCCGGGGGGGTCAGCCCCAGCATTTT	NA	TRBV6-5	NA	TRBJ1-5
CASSTRQENSNQPQHF	TGTGCCAGTAGTACCAGACAGGAGAATAGCAATCAGCCCCAGCATTTT	NA	TRBV19	NA	TRBJ1-5
CASSTAQGASSPLHF	TGTGCCAGTAGCACAGCACAGGGGGCTTCTTCACCCCTCCACTTT	NA	TRBV19	TRBD1	TRBJ1-6
CASSTSGSLYEQYF	TGTGCCAGTAGTACCAGCGGCTCTTTATACGAGCAGTACTTC	NA	TRBV19	NA	TRBJ2-7
CASSPTSGRRETQYF	TGTGCCAGCAGCCCTACTAGCGGGAGACGAGAGACCCAGTACTTC	once	TRBV28	TRBD2	TRBJ2-5
CASSFGQNNYGYTF	TGTGCCAGCAGCTTTGGACAAAATAACTATGGCTACACCTTC	NA	TRBV5-6	NA	TRBJ1-2
CASSLLSGGSNQPQHF	TGTGCCAGCAGTTTATTGTCCGGGGGTAGCAATCAGCCCCAGCATTTT	NA	TRBV27	NA	TRBJ1-5
CASSVGGASSYEQYF	TGTGCCAGCAGCGTCGGGGGGGCCAGCTCCTACGAGCAGTACTTC	NA	TRBV6-4	TRBD2	TRBJ2-7
CASSFLSTEAFF	TGTGCCAGCAGCTTTTTAAGCACTGAAGCTTTCTTT	NA	TRBV5-4	NA	TRBJ1-1
CSVEDLETSGIYEQYF	TGCAGCGTTGAAGATCTAGAGACTAGCGGGATCTACGAGCAGTACTTC	NA	TRBV29-1	TRBD2	TRBJ2-7
CASNFQGRNIQYF	TGTGCCAGCAATTTCCAGGGAAGGAACATTCAGTACTTC	medium-sized	TRBV2	NA	TRBJ2-4
CAISRTLPPYNEQFF	TGTGCCATCTCCCGAACATTACCTCCCTACAATGAGCAGTTCTTC	NA	TRBV10-3	NA	TRBJ2-1
CASSQDGSRDNSPLHF	TGCGCCAGCAGCCAAGATGGGAGCAGAGATAATTCACCCCTCCACTTT	NA	TRBV4-1	NA	TRBJ1-6
CASSQDNLQGYTDTQYF	TGTGCCAGCAGCCAAGACAACCTACAGGGATACACAGATACGCAGTATTTT	once	TRBV4-2	NA	TRBJ2-3
CATLAGVSPEQFF	TGTGCCACCCTAGCGGGAGTCTCCCCTGAGCAGTTCTTC	NA	TRBV6-1	TRBD2	TRBJ2-1
CASSGLRGTQYF	TGTGCCAGCAGTGGACTTCGCGGAACCCAGTACTTC	NA	TRBV2	NA	TRBJ2-5
CASSLSGRRNTIYF	TGTGCCAGCAGCTTATCCGGAAGGCGGAACACCATATATTTT	once	TRBV7-2	NA	TRBJ1-3
CSVLAGVTDTQYF	TGCAGCGTACTAGCGGGAGTCACAGATACGCAGTATTTT	medium-sized	TRBV29-1	TRBD2	TRBJ2-3
CASSWRGDGYTF	TGTGCCAGCAGCTGGAGGGGCGATGGCTACACCTTC	NA	TRBV7-2	NA	TRBJ1-2
CASGPRERGIYGYTF	TGTGCTAGTGGTCCCCGTGAGAGGGGTATCTATGGCTACACCTTC	NA	TRBV12-5	NA	TRBJ1-2
CASSQRLAGTDTQYF	TGTGCCAGCAGCCAAAGACTAGCGGGCACAGATACGCAGTATTTT	NA	TRBV4-2	TRBD2	TRBJ2-3
CACLSGVSYNEQFF	TGTGCCTGCCTTAGCGGGGTCTCCTACAATGAGCAGTTCTTC	NA	TRBV30	TRBD2	TRBJ2-1
CASSRPRDSLTGELFF	TGTGCCAGCAGCCGGCCCCGGGACAGTTTGACCGGGGAGCTGTTTTTT	NA	TRBV5-6	TRBD1	TRBJ2-2
CASSTGGALRDYEQYF	TGTGCCAGCAGCACAGGAGGGGCTTTGAGAGACTACGAGCAGTACTTC	NA	TRBV7-9	NA	TRBJ2-7
CASSSRTGEKAFF	TGTGCCAGCAGCTCAAGGACAGGGGAGAAAGCTTTCTTT	once	TRBV9	TRBD1	TRBJ1-1
CASSLGAGNQPQHF	TGTGCCAGCAGCTTAGGGGCAGGCAATCAGCCCCAGCATTTT	NA	TRBV2	NA	TRBJ1-5
CASSEVVNQPQHF	TGTGCCAGCAGTGAAGTGGTCAATCAGCCCCAGCATTTT	NA	TRBV6-1	NA	TRBJ1-5
CASRRGTGRNQPQHF	TGTGCCAGCAGGAGAGGGACAGGGCGTAATCAGCCCCAGCATTTT	NA	TRBV5-8	TRBD1	TRBJ1-5
CASRLNTGELFF	TGTGCCAGCAGACTTAACACCGGGGAGCTGTTTTTT	NA	TRBV19	NA	TRBJ2-2
CASSEALAGPYNEQFF	TGTGCCAGCAGTGAAGCGCTAGCGGGCCCCTACAATGAGCAGTTCTTC	NA	TRBV6-1	TRBD2	TRBJ2-1
CSAGQGERYGYTF	TGCAGCGCGGGACAGGGGGAACGCTATGGCTACACCTTC	NA	TRBV29-1	TRBD1	TRBJ1-2
CASSSIGAGYSYEQYF	TGTGCCAGCAGTTCCATCGGGGCGGGTTACTCCTACGAGCAGTACTTC	NA	TRBV28	NA	TRBJ2-7
CSARGSRQETQYF	TGCAGCGCCCGAGGCAGCAGACAAGAGACCCAGTACTTC	once	TRBV29-1	NA	TRBJ2-5
CASSAGQLNTEAFF	TGTGCCAGCAGCGCGGGACAGCTGAACACTGAAGCTTTCTTT	NA	TRBV5-6	TRBD1	TRBJ1-1
CASSASGSDTQYF	TGTGCCAGCAGTGCTAGCGGGAGTGATACGCAGTATTTT	NA	TRBV5-6	TRBD2	TRBJ2-3
CASSQDGFNQPQHF	TGCGCCAGCAGCCAAGATGGGTTCAATCAGCCCCAGCATTTT	NA	TRBV4-1	NA	TRBJ1-5